This T cell receptor (beta chain) came from a study of blood T cells in healthy people across ages. Overall study results and limits: The study could not conclusively compare naive and antigen-experienced cells, given its unsorted PBMCs.

As concerns this clonotype: Its specificity is unknown.

CDR3 length: 14 residues. Germline CDR1 and CDR2: LNHDA and SQIVND (reference sequence). Trimming at V came to 11 bases and at J to 1 base, leaving 5 bases not matched to a gene. Through a sample-barcoded 5' primer and a J-beta primer mix, a second PCR was run for roughly 6 to 11 cycles. Each cDNA molecule received a tag from a template-switch adaptor that had 12 random nucleotides. TCRdb re-derived calls from the 5' RACE reads in MiXCR, one entry per CDR3 protein. The sample lists 1.2 million to 1.5 million distinct CDR3 sequences, around 39% occurring once. It was around 10 milliliters of peripheral blood that were drawn from each donor. The authors extracted at least 6 micrograms of total RNA per sample.

Sequenced sample: blood. The rearrangement uses TRBV19 and TRBJ2-2; 9 positions agree with TRBD2. This receptor was taken from a woman under 30 in good health. The CDR3 sequence is CAAISGGNTGELFF. In nucleotides, the CDR3 is TGTGCCGCGATTAGCGGGGGGAACACCGGGGAGCTGTTTTTT.